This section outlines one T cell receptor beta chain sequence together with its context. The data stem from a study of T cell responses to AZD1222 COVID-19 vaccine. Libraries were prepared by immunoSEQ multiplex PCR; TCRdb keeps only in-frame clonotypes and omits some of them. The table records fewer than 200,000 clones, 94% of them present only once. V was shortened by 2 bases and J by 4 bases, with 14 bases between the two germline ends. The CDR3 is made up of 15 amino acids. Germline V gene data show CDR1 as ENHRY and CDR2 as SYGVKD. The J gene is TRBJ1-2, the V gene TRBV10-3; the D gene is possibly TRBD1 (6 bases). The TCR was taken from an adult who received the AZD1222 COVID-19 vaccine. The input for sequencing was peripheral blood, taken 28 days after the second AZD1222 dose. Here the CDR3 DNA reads TGTGCCATCAGTGAGATAGGGGGGAAAAGCTATGGCTACACCTTC. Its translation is CAISEIGGKSYGYTF.